These 21 T cell receptor beta chains share one sample of origin, sequenced in a study of Ad26.COV2.S vaccination and SARS-CoV-2 variants. Some clones are missing from TCRdb's copy, which holds only in-frame ones; the method was immunoSEQ multiplex PCR. The sample gives 300,000 to 450,000 clones, about 92% of which show up once; roughly 3.9% is in the top ten. The sample was peripheral blood, taken after recovery from COVID-19. Receptors were obtained from a human donor who had recovered from COVID-19.

This chain uses TRBV6-5 with TRBJ2-1; 10 bases line up with TRBD2. This CDR3 contains 15 residues. After removal of 6 bases from V and 0 bases from J, the junction contained 2 bases not matched to a gene. Germline loops: CDR1 MNHEY, CDR2 SVGAGI. The DNA of the CDR3 is TGTGCCAGCAGGCCTAGCGGGGGCTCCTACAATGAGCAGTTCTTC. Translated: CASRPSGGSYNEQFF.

This clone was seen a single time. The CDR3 protein is CASSKEGQMNTEAFF. The CDR3 DNA follows: TGTGCCAGCAGCAAGGAGGGGCAAATGAACACTGAAGCTTTCTTT. This chain uses TRBV7-9 with TRBJ1-1; possible D gene TRBD1, 5 bases. The length of the CDR3 is 15 residues. The germline V gene encodes CDR1 SEHNR and CDR2 FQNEAQ (reference sequence). The V end was cut by 5 bases, the J end by 0 bases, with 13 bases between. Drawing the rest from reference TRBV7-9 and TRBJ1-1, the complete variable domain is DTGVSQNPRHKITKRGQNVTFRCDPISEHNRLYWYRQTLGQGPEFLTYFQNEAQLEKSRLLSDRFSAERPKGSFSTLEIQRTEQGDSAMYLCASSKEGQMNTEAFFGQGTRLTVV.

The chain joins TRBV19 to TRBJ2-3; maybe TRBD2 (5 bases). Germline values: CDR1 LNHDA, CDR2 SQIVND (reference sequence). Trimming removed 7 bases from V and 0 bases from J, with 14 bases in between. The CDR3 is made up of 15 amino acids. In nucleotides, the CDR3 is TGTGCCAGTAAGGCCCGGGGAGCTAGCACAGATACGCAGTATTTT. Residues: CASKARGASTDTQYF.

The rearrangement uses TRBV27 and TRBJ2-3, with D unresolved. Deletions cut 5 bases from V and 0 bases from J, with 12 bases between. The CDR3 length is 15 residues. Germline lookup yields CDR1 MNHEY and CDR2 SMNVEV (reference sequence). The DNA for the CDR3 is TGTGCCAGCAGTGTTACCACTACTAGCACAGATACGCAGTATTTT. Translated: CASSVTTTSTDTQYF.

The chain links TRBV11-1 to TRBJ2-5, with D possibly TRBD1 on 5 matching bases. Germline loops: CDR1 SGHAT, CDR2 FQDESV (reference sequence). V was cut by 3 bases and J by 4 bases, with 9 bases left in between. The CDR3 is made up of 13 amino acids. The CDR3 sequence: CASSLGQRETQYF. Here the CDR3 DNA reads TGTGCCAGCAGCTTGGGGCAGCGAGAGACCCAGTACTTC.

This chain connects TRBV7-6 to TRBJ2-2; unclear D gene. Trimming removed 5 bases at V and 8 bases at J, with 18 bases between. This CDR3 has 15 amino acids. The germline V gene encodes CDR1 SGHVS and CDR2 FNYEAQ. CDR3 bases: TGTGCCAGCAGCGGGTCGGTTACAGCCGGGGGGGAGCTGTTTTTT. This codes for CASSGSVTAGGELFF.

The chain carries TRBV2 and TRBJ1-1; D is perhaps TRBD1 (6 bases). The ends were cut back, 5 bases at V and 1 base at J, with 20 bases in the middle. Germline CDR1 and CDR2: SNHLY and FYNNEI. This CDR3 is built from 17 residues. The CDR3 region is CASSHWDIPPRNTEAFF. The DNA of the CDR3 is TGTGCCAGCAGTCACTGGGACATCCCTCCGCGGAACACTGAAGCTTTCTTT.

This chain uses TRBV7-2 with TRBJ1-3, with a possible D match to TRBD1 (5 bases). Germline CDR1 and CDR2: SGHTA and FQGNSA. The CDR3 is 14 amino acids. The V and J ends lost 6 bases and 12 bases respectively, with 21 bases between them. CDR3 DNA: TGTGCCAGCAGTCCTCACACAGGTCGGGATATCATATATTTT. Residues: CASSPHTGRDIIYF.

The J gene is TRBJ2-2, the V gene TRBV9, with a tentative D call TRBD1 (6 bases). The germline gives CDR1 SGDLS, CDR2 YYNGEE. Trimming took 4 bases from V and 1 from J, leaving 14 bases between them. CDR3 length equals 16 residues. CDR3 region: CASSLRDTVNTGELFF. The CDR3 DNA sequence: TGTGCCAGCAGCTTACGGGACACCGTGAACACCGGGGAGCTGTTTTTT.

V is TRBV2 and J is TRBJ2-7; 9 bases map to TRBD2. The CDR3 consists of 12 residues. With 5 bases clipped from V and 6 bases from J, the junction kept 2 bases outside the gene matches. The germline V gene encodes CDR1 SNHLY and CDR2 FYNNEI. The CDR3 DNA reads TGTGCCAGCAGTCTGACTAGCGGCGAGCAGTACTTC. Amino acid sequence: CASSLTSGEQYF.

The chain joins TRBV6-1 to TRBJ1-5; D is uncertain. The CDR3 is 15 amino acids. Germline V CDR1 and CDR2: MNHNS, SASEGT. V was pared by 3 bases and J by 0 bases, with 9 bases between. CDR3 residues: CASSDLQYSNQPQHF. CDR3 sequence (DNA): TGTGCCAGCAGTGACCTACAGTATAGCAATCAGCCCCAGCATTTT.

The chain employs TRBV27 and TRBJ2-5; 11 nucleotides align to TRBD2. Germline CDR1 and CDR2: MNHEY and SMNVEV (reference sequence). With V trimmed by 4 bases and J by 4 bases, 20 bases remained unmatched. This CDR3 is built from 20 residues. CDR3 in DNA: TGTGCCAGCAGTTCCTACCGCGAACTCTTACTAGCGGGGGACCGAGAGACCCAGTACTTC. Protein product: CASSSYRELLLAGDRETQYF.

The chain uses TRBV9 and TRBJ1-4; no firm D call. The CDR3 totals 15 residues. V was trimmed by 0 bases and J by 0 bases, leaving 6 bases between them. CDR1 SGDLS and CDR2 YYNGEE come from the germline V gene. CDR3 amino acids: CASSVDTATNEKLFF. CDR3 sequence (DNA): TGTGCCAGCAGCGTAGACACAGCAACTAATGAAAAACTGTTTTTT.

This chain joins TRBV20-1 and TRBJ2-7; D remains ambiguous. The CDR3 is 11 residues long. Per the germline V gene, CDR1 is DFQATT and CDR2 is SNEGSKA (reference sequence). V lost 6 bases and J 0 bases, leaving 6 bases between the germline ends. CDR3 bases: TGCAGTGCCCAGAGCTCCTACGAGCAGTACTTC. Translation: CSAQSSYEQYF.

V and J are TRBV6-5 and TRBJ2-1; 8 bases fit TRBD2. The CDR3 is 14 residues long. Germline CDR1 is MNHEY and CDR2 is SVGAGI. The V and J ends lost 6 bases and 7 bases, in that order; junction bases with no gene match: 8. The CDR3 DNA sequence: TGTGCCAGCAGGGTCCCGGGACTAGGGAATGAGCAGTTCTTC. This codes for CASRVPGLGNEQFF.

The V gene is TRBV7-2, the J gene TRBJ2-1; the match to TRBD2 covers 7 bases. Germline V lookup: CDR1 SGHTA, CDR2 FQGNSA. V trimming: 3 bases; J trimming: 2 bases; junction bases outside the gene matches: 7. The CDR3 loop spans 16 amino acids. CDR3 in DNA: TGTGCCAGCAGCTTTATGGTTGCGGGGGCCTACAATGAGCAGTTCTTC. As protein: CASSFMVAGAYNEQFF. Full variable domain (rest looked up from reference TRBV7-2 and TRBJ2-1): GAGVSQSPSNKVTEKGKDVELRCDPISGHTALYWYRQSLGQGLEFLIYFQGNSAPDKSGLPSDRFSAERTGGSVSTLTIQRTQQEDSAVYLCASSFMVAGAYNEQFFGPGTRLTVL.

Here the CDR3 reads CASRGRGSGVTDTQYF. CDR3 nucleotide sequence: TGTGCAAGTCGCGGTCGAGGGAGCGGAGTCACAGATACGCAGTATTTT. V and J are TRBV12-2 and TRBJ2-3; TRBD2, the table's D call, lacks a check against the DNA. TRBV12-2 is a pseudogene. The CDR3 contains 16 residues.

This chain connects TRBV10-3 to TRBJ2-1; TRBD2 agrees at 7 bases. The V gene end was trimmed by 3 bases and the J gene end by 6 bases; junction bases not matched to a gene: 11. The CDR3 is 16 amino acids. CDR1 ENHRY and CDR2 SYGVKD come from the germline V gene. DNA of the CDR3: TGTGCCATCAGTGAAATTCGGCCGGGGGGAAGCAATGAGCAGTTCTTC. Translating it yields CAISEIRPGGSNEQFF.

This chain connects TRBV27 to TRBJ2-7; 7 bases fit TRBD1. This CDR3 comprises 15 residues. The V segment lost 0 bases and the J segment 3 bases; nucleotides outside the gene matches: 5. Germline V gene lookup returns CDR1 MNHEY and CDR2 SMNVEV (reference sequence). The CDR3 region has the DNA TGTGCCAGCAGTTTATCTGGACAGGAATTCTACGAGCAGTACTTC. Amino acids: CASSLSGQEFYEQYF.

The rearrangement joins TRBV5-4 to TRBJ1-3; 7 bases map to TRBD1. With 4 bases clipped from V and 6 bases from J, the junction kept 7 bases outside the gene matches. Germline CDR1 is SGHNT and CDR2 is YYREEE (reference sequence). This CDR3 is built from 14 residues. The CDR3 here is CASSRRDSKNTIYF. The CDR3 DNA follows: TGTGCCAGCAGCCGCCGGGACAGCAAAAACACCATATATTTT.

The genes are TRBV20-1 and TRBJ1-1; D unclear. Between the trimmed V and J ends, which lost 5 bases and 7 bases, there was a span of 11 bases. CDR3 length: 11 amino acids. Germline V gene sequence: CDR1 DFQATT, CDR2 SNEGSKA (reference sequence). The CDR3 nucleotides are TGCAGTGCTCTACGCGGTAATGAAGCTTTCTTT. It encodes CSALRGNEAFF.